The next 15 T cell receptor beta chains were all read from a single sample in a study of blood T cell repertoires in COVID-19. Sequencing was performed with immunoSEQ multiplex PCR; in TCRdb, only in-frame clones are kept and a portion is missing. The repertoire holds fewer than 500,000 clones, 85% to 90% seen once, with more than 0.9% in the top ten. Sequencing was carried out using PBMCs or T cells enriched from blood (not recorded which). The receptors originated from a woman aged 25 to 39 with acute COVID-19.

V usage is TRBV6-4 and J usage is TRBJ2-1, with D tentatively TRBD2 (6 bases). V was cut by 3 bases and J by 13 bases, with 19 bases left in between. Germline V gene data show CDR1 as MRHNA and CDR2 as SNTAGT. The CDR3 is 14 residues long. The DNA for the CDR3 is TGTGCCAGCAGTGAACTAGCAAGCGCCGAAAATCAGTTCTTC. Protein product: CASSELASAENQFF.

This clone came up a few times. This chain connects TRBV29-1 to TRBJ1-1; 9 positions agree with TRBD1. V was pared by 7 bases and J by 1 base, with 10 bases of the junction left unmatched. Per the germline V gene, CDR1 is SQVTM and CDR2 is ANQGSEA. The CDR3 spans 15 residues. CDR3 DNA: TGCAGCGCGGAGGGACAGGGACTCTCGAACACTGAAGCTTTCTTT. As protein: CSAEGQGLSNTEAFF.

This chain joins TRBV19 and TRBJ1-5; D is perhaps TRBD1 (5 bases). There are 16 residues in the CDR3. The germline CDR1 and CDR2 sequences are LNHDA and SQIVND (reference sequence). With 6 bases removed from V and 3 bases from J, the gap between germline ends came to 18 bases. This chain's CDR3 is CASSPGERGFNQPQHF. DNA for the CDR3: TGTGCCAGTAGCCCCGGTGAACGGGGGTTCAATCAGCCCCAGCATTTT.

This clone showed up just once. The chain combines TRBV2 with TRBJ2-5; 12 nucleotides match TRBD2. Trimming cost V 2 bases and J 5 bases; bases outside gene matches: 6. CDR3 length equals 16 residues. The germline V gene has CDR1 SNHLY and CDR2 FYNNEI. The CDR3 region is CASSESSGGAMETQYF. The CDR3 region has the DNA TGTGCCAGCAGTGAATCTAGCGGGGGGGCCATGGAGACCCAGTACTTC.

V usage is TRBV2 and J usage is TRBJ1-3, with D perhaps TRBD1 (5 bases). The CDR3 spans 13 residues. Per germline, CDR1 SNHLY and CDR2 FYNNEI. V was trimmed by 8 bases and J by 6 bases, leaving 14 bases between them. The CDR3, as DNA: TGTGCCAGCGGGGCTGATCGTGAAAACACCATATATTTT. Its translation is CASGADRENTIYF.

The gene calls are TRBV28 and TRBJ1-2; tentatively, D is TRBD1 (5 bases). CDR1 is MDHEN and CDR2 is SYDVKM in the germline V gene. This CDR3 has 13 residues. V lost 8 bases to trimming and J lost 8 bases, with 18 bases between them. The CDR3 nucleotides are TGTGCCAGCCTTATCCCAGGGCTGAGGGGCTACACCTTC. This gives the protein CASLIPGLRGYTF.

The chain has TRBV18 and TRBJ2-4, with D perhaps TRBD2 (6 bases). V was cut by 0 bases and J by 0 bases, with 6 bases left in between. The CDR3 is 15 amino acids. CDR1 and CDR2 (germline): KGHSH, LQKENI. CDR3 DNA: TGTGCCAGCTCACCACCGGGACTAGCCAAAAACATTCAGTACTTC. Translated, it gives CASSPPGLAKNIQYF.

This chain connects TRBV5-1 to TRBJ1-1; no clear D gene. V lost 2 bases to trimming and J lost 0 bases, with 5 bases between them. CDR1 is SGHRS, CDR2 YFSETQ, per germline. The CDR3 length is 13 residues. In DNA form, the CDR3 reads TGCGCCAGCAGCTTTAATCTGAACACTGAAGCTTTCTTT. Protein sequence: CASSFNLNTEAFF.

The V gene is TRBV18, the J gene TRBJ2-2, with 8 bases lining up with TRBD1. Per germline, CDR1 KGHSH and CDR2 LQKENI. Germline trimming cut 5 bases from V and 4 bases from J; bases unmatched to any gene: 15. The CDR3 sequence is 18 residues long. Here the CDR3 reads CASSAYNRDRRSTGELFF. In DNA, the CDR3 is TGTGCCAGCTCAGCGTACAACCGGGACAGGAGGAGCACCGGGGAGCTGTTTTTT.

This chain links TRBV5-1 with TRBJ2-1; D might be TRBD1 (6 bases). The V end lost 4 bases, the J end lost 7 bases, and 15 bases lay between the germline ends. In germline, CDR1 is SGHRS, CDR2 YFSETQ. This CDR3 contains 14 residues. CDR3 DNA: TGCGCCAGCAGCGCCTACAGGGATGTGAATGAGCAGTTCTTC. Protein sequence: CASSAYRDVNEQFF.

With respect to this clone: This sample also contains other DNA sequences that code for the same CDR3. The rearrangement uses TRBV19 and TRBJ1-1; D is perhaps TRBD1 (5 bases). Per germline, CDR1 LNHDA and CDR2 SQIVND (reference sequence). This CDR3 is 13 amino acids long. V dropped 5 bases and J dropped 1 base, with 8 bases sitting between them. The CDR3 region is CASSGQGNTEAFF. CDR3 DNA: TGTGCCAGTAGTGGCCAGGGGAACACTGAAGCTTTCTTT.

This chain uses TRBV2 with TRBJ1-4; no clear D. Germline CDR1 reads SNHLY; CDR2 reads FYNNEI. Trimming removed 0 bases from V and 8 bases from J, with 16 bases in between. This CDR3 has 16 residues. Written as DNA, the CDR3 is TGTGCCAGCAGTGAAGCAGACTACTCTCTCCCGGAAAAACTGTTTTTT. The encoded protein is CASSEADYSLPEKLFF.

The V gene is TRBV27, the J gene TRBJ1-2; perhaps TRBD1 as D (5 bases). Germline assignment: CDR1 MNHEY and CDR2 SMNVEV (reference sequence). The V and J ends lost 2 bases and 3 bases respectively, with 7 bases between them. The length of the CDR3 is 13 residues. The CDR3 DNA sequence: TGTGCCAGCAGTTTAGGGGGGGACTATGGCTACACCTTC. Encoded protein: CASSLGGDYGYTF.

V is TRBV14 and J is TRBJ2-6; D call uncertain. Trimming took off 4 bases at V and 0 bases at J, with 10 bases between the two ends. Germline CDR1 and CDR2: SGHDN and FVKESK. The CDR3 length is 16 residues. In nucleotides, the CDR3 is TGTGCCAGCAGCCGCGATCGTTACTCTGGGGCCAACGTCCTGACTTTC. Its protein is CASSRDRYSGANVLTF.

The chain combines TRBV5-4 with TRBJ2-1; 8 bases are a match to TRBD2. Germline assignment: CDR1 SGHNT and CDR2 YYREEE (reference sequence). This CDR3 region has 13 residues. The V segment lost 2 bases and the J segment 8 bases; nucleotides outside the gene matches: 3. The CDR3 spells CASSFHGGDEQFF. The CDR3 DNA reads as TGTGCCAGCAGCTTCCACGGGGGGGATGAGCAGTTCTTC.